These T cell receptor beta chains were read from a single sample in a study of cytomegalovirus exposure and HLA in healthy donors. Clones were sequenced by immunoSEQ multiplex PCR, and TCRdb holds only the in-frame ones, with some missing. The table includes 90,000 to 140,000 clones, about three quarters detected once. The sequencing sample was made of PBMCs. Receptors were obtained from a male donor in good health and CMV-seronegative. Both conserved end residues are part of each CDR3. Each record gives: D gene, clone size, J gene, V gene, CDR3 DNA, CDR3 protein. D genes are given only for firm matches. Expanded clones get a size class; other rows say once, few or many, or leave the size out.

d_gene: TRBD1; abundance: -; j_gene: TRBJ2-7; v_gene: TRBV19; CDR3nt: TGTGCCAGTAGTCTGACAGGGGGCCCCTTTGACGAGCAGTACTTC; CDR3aa: CASSLTGGPFDEQYF
d_gene: -; abundance: once; j_gene: TRBJ1-6; v_gene: TRBV6-5; CDR3nt: TGTGCCAGCAGTTACAATGCGGGAGATTCACCCCTCCACTTT; CDR3aa: CASSYNAGDSPLHF
d_gene: -; abundance: -; j_gene: TRBJ1-6; v_gene: TRBV5-5; CDR3nt: TGTGCCAGCATCCTGACGATTTCAGGGGATTCACCCCTCCACTTT; CDR3aa: CASILTISGDSPLHF
d_gene: -; abundance: -; j_gene: TRBJ1-4; v_gene: TRBV4-2; CDR3nt: TGTGCCAGCAGCCACGCGGGCCCTTGGACGGGTGAAAATGAAAAACTGTTTTTT; CDR3aa: CASSHAGPWTGENEKLFF
d_gene: -; abundance: -; j_gene: TRBJ1-1; v_gene: TRBV2; CDR3nt: TGTGCCAGCAGAGCCTTCGGCACTGAAGCTTTCTTT; CDR3aa: CASRAFGTEAFF
d_gene: TRBD1; abundance: -; j_gene: TRBJ2-2; v_gene: TRBV6-1; CDR3nt: TGTGCCAGCAGTGAAGCTCCAGGGGGCGGGGAGCTGTTTTTT; CDR3aa: CASSEAPGGGELFF
d_gene: -; abundance: once; j_gene: TRBJ2-3; v_gene: TRBV6-6; CDR3nt: TGTGCCAGCAGTTACGGCCAAGATCCGCAGTATTTT; CDR3aa: CASSYGQDPQYF
d_gene: -; abundance: -; j_gene: TRBJ2-2; v_gene: TRBV9; CDR3nt: TGTGCCAGCAGCCCGTTAGCGGAGAACACCGGGGAGCTGTTTTTT; CDR3aa: CASSPLAENTGELFF
d_gene: TRBD2; abundance: -; j_gene: TRBJ2-3; v_gene: TRBV2; CDR3nt: TGTGCCAGCCCTTGGACTAGCGGGATAGGCACAGATACGCAGTATTTT; CDR3aa: CASPWTSGIGTDTQYF
d_gene: TRBD2; abundance: -; j_gene: TRBJ2-2; v_gene: TRBV5-1; CDR3nt: TGCGCCAGCAGTTCCGGACTAGCGGCCAACACCGGGGAGCTGTTTTTT; CDR3aa: CASSSGLAANTGELFF
d_gene: -; abundance: -; j_gene: TRBJ2-5; v_gene: TRBV29-1; CDR3nt: TGCAGCGTTGACCTGAGGCAAGATAAGGAGACCCAGTACTTC; CDR3aa: CSVDLRQDKETQYF
d_gene: TRBD1; abundance: -; j_gene: TRBJ2-5; v_gene: TRBV18; CDR3nt: TGTGCCAGCTCAAAGGGGACAGGGTTGGGAGAGACCCAGTACTTC; CDR3aa: CASSKGTGLGETQYF
d_gene: -; abundance: -; j_gene: TRBJ2-5; v_gene: TRBV19; CDR3nt: TGTGCCAGTAGTATAGAGGTAGCGGCCCGGGAGACCCAGTACTTC; CDR3aa: CASSIEVAARETQYF
d_gene: -; abundance: -; j_gene: TRBJ2-7; v_gene: TRBV6-1; CDR3nt: TGTGCCAGCAGTGGACTATCCTCATACGAGCAGTACTTC; CDR3aa: CASSGLSSYEQYF
d_gene: TRBD2; abundance: once; j_gene: TRBJ2-1; v_gene: TRBV11-3; CDR3nt: TGTGCCAGCAGCTCTAGCGGGCGGTACAATGAGCAGTTCTTC; CDR3aa: CASSSSGRYNEQFF
d_gene: -; abundance: -; j_gene: TRBJ2-2; v_gene: TRBV10-3; CDR3nt: TGTGCCACGCAACCCCCGGACAGCAACACCGGGGAGCTGTTTTTT; CDR3aa: CATQPPDSNTGELFF
d_gene: -; abundance: few; j_gene: TRBJ2-1; v_gene: TRBV4-1; CDR3nt: TGCGCCAGCAGCCAAGATCCAGTCGATGAGCAGTTCTTC; CDR3aa: CASSQDPVDEQFF